These 12 T cell receptor beta chains were all obtained from the same sample, sequenced in a study of cytomegalovirus exposure and HLA in healthy donors. The PCR made use of 60 Vbeta and 13 Jbeta primers. Sequencing was performed with immunoSEQ multiplex PCR; in TCRdb, only in-frame clones are kept and a portion is missing. The data hold 60,000 or so clones, with about 90% observed a single time. Sequencing used PBMCs. The receptors were sampled from a man younger than 40 in good health and CMV-seropositive.

The chain has TRBV10-3 and TRBJ2-2; 8 bases align to TRBD2. Unmatched junction bases numbered 8, after V lost 6 bases and J lost 5 bases. Germline values: CDR1 ENHRY, CDR2 SYGVKD. The CDR3 covers 15 residues. The chain's CDR3 is CAIREEGLVTGELFF. The CDR3 DNA sequence: TGTGCCATCAGAGAGGAGGGACTAGTTACCGGGGAGCTGTTTTTT.

This chain joins TRBV6-6 and TRBJ2-7; 9 nucleotides match TRBD1. Trimming at V came to 4 bases and at J to 7 bases, leaving 11 bases not matched to a gene. Germline CDR1 and CDR2: MNHNY and SVGAGI (reference sequence). CDR3 size: 15 residues. The CDR3 coding sequence is TGTGCCAGCAGTTGGCCGGGACAGGGTAGTGGGGAGCAGTACTTC. Its protein product is CASSWPGQGSGEQYF.

This clone was seen a handful of times. This chain uses TRBV7-8 with TRBJ2-1, with TRBD2 matching 10 bases. Germline lookup yields CDR1 SGHVS and CDR2 FQNEAQ. This CDR3 is 17 amino acids long. J gave up 2 bases and V 5 bases, and 9 bases lay outside the gene matches. CDR3 in amino acids: CASSPYSSGSPYNEQFF. In DNA form, the CDR3 reads TGTGCCAGCAGCCCCTACTCTAGCGGGAGTCCCTACAATGAGCAGTTCTTC.

This clone was seen once. The genes are TRBV5-1 and TRBJ1-2, with TRBD1 matching over 7 bases. Trimming cost V 3 bases and J 5 bases; bases outside gene matches: 7. The germline CDR1 and CDR2 sequences are SGHRS and YFSETQ. CDR3 length equals 14 residues. The CDR3: CASSSGQRLYGYTF. Written as DNA, the CDR3 is TGCGCCAGCAGCTCGGGACAGAGACTTTATGGCTACACCTTC.

The CDR3: CASSLSDRAYEQYF. The CDR3 nucleotides are TGTGCCAGCTCACTTTCGGACAGAGCCTACGAGCAGTACTTC. The V and J genes are TRBV18 and TRBJ2-7; a weak D match, TRBD1 (6 bases). Germline V lookup: CDR1 KGHSH, CDR2 LQKENI. This CDR3 contains 14 residues. Trimming took 4 bases from V and 2 from J, leaving 12 bases between them.

The V gene is TRBV21-1, the J gene TRBJ2-3; the DNA was not compared with TRBD2, the D call given in the table. TRBV21-1 is recorded as a pseudogene. The CDR3 length is 19 residues. The CDR3 sequence is CASSNRSFLAATSTDTQYF. In DNA, the CDR3 is TGTGCCAGCAGCAACAGGTCTTTCCTAGCGGCAACTAGCACAGATACGCAGTATTTT.

This chain uses TRBV30 with TRBJ1-4; 8 bases line up with TRBD1. There are 13 residues in the CDR3. Germline values: CDR1 GTSNPN, CDR2 SVGIG (reference sequence). The J segment lost 8 bases and the V segment lost 2 bases, leaving 4 bases of the junction unmatched. CDR3 amino acids: CAWSQQGGEKLFF. The CDR3 bases are TGTGCCTGGAGTCAACAGGGGGGGGAAAAACTGTTTTTT. Together with reference TRBV30 and TRBJ1-4, the CDR3 gives the full variable domain: SQTIHQWPATLVQPVGSPLSLECTVEGTSNPNLYWYRQAAGRGLQLLFYSVGIGQISSEVPQNLSASRPQDRQFILSSKKLLLSDSGFYLCAWSQQGGEKLFFGSGTQLSVL.

The chain recombines TRBV6-1 with TRBJ2-2; D gene ambiguous. V was pared by 2 bases and J by 2 bases, with 9 bases between. In germline, CDR1 is MNHNS, CDR2 SASEGT. The CDR3 is 15 residues long. Written as DNA, the CDR3 is TGTGCCAGCAGTGAACCAGGATATAACACCGGGGAGCTGTTTTTT. Its translation: CASSEPGYNTGELFF.

The table lists this clone with a few counts. J is TRBJ2-7 and V is TRBV25-1; 11 bases are a match to TRBD2. Per the germline V gene, CDR1 is MGHDK and CDR2 is SYGVNS. This CDR3 has 15 residues. V dropped 5 bases and J dropped 5; count of bases not matched to a gene: 8. The CDR3 spells CASSYTSGSIDEQYF. CDR3 sequence (DNA): TGTGCCAGCAGTTATACTAGCGGGAGTATCGACGAGCAGTACTTC.

The genes are TRBV19 and TRBJ2-7; 8 bases map to TRBD1. V lost 5 bases and J lost 3; bases outside the gene matches: 6. Germline CDR1 LNHDA, CDR2 SQIVND (reference sequence). The CDR3 covers 14 residues. CDR3 sequence (DNA): TGTGCCAGTAGTTTCCGGGACAGGATCTACGAGCAGTACTTC. It codes for CASSFRDRIYEQYF.

This chain links TRBV5-1 with TRBJ1-4; no definite D call. Trimming took 2 bases from V and 7 from J, leaving 15 bases between them. In germline, CDR1 is SGHRS, CDR2 YFSETQ. CDR3 length: 15 residues. CDR3 amino acids: CASSFRGIGGEKLFF. The CDR3, as DNA: TGCGCCAGCAGCTTCCGGGGAATCGGTGGTGAAAAACTGTTTTTT.

This clone came up a few times. The rearrangement links TRBV11-2 to TRBJ2-7; 12 bases are a match to TRBD2. The V segment lost 6 bases and the J segment 6 bases; nucleotides outside the gene matches: 6. The germline gives CDR1 SGHAT, CDR2 FQNNGV. CDR3 length: 14 residues. The CDR3 region is CASSHLAGGPEQYF. CDR3 DNA: TGTGCCAGCAGTCATCTAGCGGGAGGGCCCGAGCAGTACTTC.